This TCR beta chain originates from a study of T cells in Graves' hyperthyroidism and ophthalmopathy. On the study more broadly: Peripheral blood was obtained at initial diagnosis, preceding any treatment.

Broader study findings: Most clonotypes expanded in the thyroid (above 0.001) were also present in blood.

The sample holds many counts of this clonotype. Its specificity is unknown. Regions amplified from RNA transcripts were the TCR beta CDR3 regions. TCR CDR3 underwent first-round RT-PCR with the HTBI primer set. TCRdb ran MiXCR on the multiplex PCR reads and lists one entry per CDR3 protein. The sample lists 500,000 to 600,000 distinct CDR3 sequences, about 20% occurring once. The CDR3 loop spans 15 amino acids. The germline V and J ends were trimmed by 3 bases and 0 bases, with 9 bases remaining between them. Germline assignment: CDR1 MDHEN and CDR2 SYDVKM. Sequencing was performed on blood. The genes are TRBV28 and TRBJ1-5; D unclear. The sequence was obtained from a man aged 40-49 years with Graves' ophthalmopathy. In DNA form, the CDR3 reads TGTGCCAGCAGTTTGAGGTTCGATAGCAATCAGCCCCAGCATTTT. Protein product: CASSLRFDSNQPQHF.